This TCR beta chain was recorded in a study of regulatory T cells in long-lasting Graves disease. For TCR beta, libraries came from iRepertoire HTBI primers and Arm-PCR of CDR3 regions. One entry per CDR3 protein, called by TCRdb with MiXCR from the multiplex PCR reads. The sample yields about 460,000 distinct CDR3 sequences, roughly 23% seen once. This clonotype was recorded at least ten times. The CDR3 extends over 13 amino acids. The germline gives CDR1 DFQATT, CDR2 SNEGSKA (reference sequence). Germline trimming cut 1 base from V and 7 bases from J; bases unmatched to any gene: 6. As for time point: persistent/refractory GD, antithyroid drugs over 5 years with positive TRAb. Following extraction of RNA from PBMCs, that RNA was used to make the TCR library.

This clonotype was sampled from a female donor with Graves disease. The chain combines TRBV20-1 with TRBJ1-2; 7 bases fit TRBD1. The sample here was peripheral blood mononuclear cells (PBMCs), taken when the disease was refractory, from a patient treated with antithyroid drugs. The CDR3 is CSARVARGAGYTF. CDR3 nucleotide sequence: TGCAGTGCTAGAGTAGCCAGGGGGGCTGGCTACACCTTC.